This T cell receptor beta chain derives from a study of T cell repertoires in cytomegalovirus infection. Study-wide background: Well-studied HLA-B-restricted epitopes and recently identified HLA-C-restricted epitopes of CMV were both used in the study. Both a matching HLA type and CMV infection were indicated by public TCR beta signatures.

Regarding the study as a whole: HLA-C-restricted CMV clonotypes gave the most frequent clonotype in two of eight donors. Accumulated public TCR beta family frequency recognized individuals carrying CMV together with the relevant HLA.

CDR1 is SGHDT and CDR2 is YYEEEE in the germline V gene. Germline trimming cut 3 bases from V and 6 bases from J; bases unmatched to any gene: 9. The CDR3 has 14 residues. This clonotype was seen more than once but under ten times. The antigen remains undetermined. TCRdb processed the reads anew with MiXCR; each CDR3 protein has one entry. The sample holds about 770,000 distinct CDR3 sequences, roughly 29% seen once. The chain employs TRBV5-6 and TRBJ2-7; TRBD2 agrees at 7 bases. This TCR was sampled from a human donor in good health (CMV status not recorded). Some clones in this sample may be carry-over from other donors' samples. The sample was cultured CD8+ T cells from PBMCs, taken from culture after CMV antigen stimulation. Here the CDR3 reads CASSYSGTTFEQYV. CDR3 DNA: TGTGCCAGCAGCTACTCCGGGACTACTTTCGAGCAGTACGTC.